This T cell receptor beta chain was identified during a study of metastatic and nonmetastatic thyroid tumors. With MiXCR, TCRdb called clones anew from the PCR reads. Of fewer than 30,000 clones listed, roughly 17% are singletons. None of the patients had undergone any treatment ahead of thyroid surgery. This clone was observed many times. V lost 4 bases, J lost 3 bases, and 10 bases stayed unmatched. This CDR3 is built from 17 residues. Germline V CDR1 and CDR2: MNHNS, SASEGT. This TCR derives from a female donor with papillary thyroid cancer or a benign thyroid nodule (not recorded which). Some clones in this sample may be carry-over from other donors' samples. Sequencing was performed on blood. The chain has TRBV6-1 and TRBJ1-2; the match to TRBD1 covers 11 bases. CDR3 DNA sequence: TGTGCCAGCAGTGGGACAGGGGGCTCCCCATTGGACTATGGCTACACCTTC. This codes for CASSGTGGSPLDYGYTF.